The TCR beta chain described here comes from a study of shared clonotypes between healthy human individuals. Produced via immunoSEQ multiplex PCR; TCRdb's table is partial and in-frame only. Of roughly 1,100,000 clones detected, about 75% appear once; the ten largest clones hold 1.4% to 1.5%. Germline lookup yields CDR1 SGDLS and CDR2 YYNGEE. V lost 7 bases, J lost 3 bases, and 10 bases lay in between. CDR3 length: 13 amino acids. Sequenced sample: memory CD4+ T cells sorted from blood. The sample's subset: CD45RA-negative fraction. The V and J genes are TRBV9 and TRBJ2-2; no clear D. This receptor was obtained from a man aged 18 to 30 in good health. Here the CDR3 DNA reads TGTGCCAGCGGGGATAGGGACACCGGGGAGCTGTTTTTT. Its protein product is CASGDRDTGELFF. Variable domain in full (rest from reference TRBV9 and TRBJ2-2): DSGVTQTPKHLITATGQRVTLRCSPRSGDLSVYWYQQSLDQGLQFLIQYYNGEERAKGNILERFSAQQFPDLHSELNLSSLELGDSALYFCASGDRDTGELFFGEGSRLTVL.